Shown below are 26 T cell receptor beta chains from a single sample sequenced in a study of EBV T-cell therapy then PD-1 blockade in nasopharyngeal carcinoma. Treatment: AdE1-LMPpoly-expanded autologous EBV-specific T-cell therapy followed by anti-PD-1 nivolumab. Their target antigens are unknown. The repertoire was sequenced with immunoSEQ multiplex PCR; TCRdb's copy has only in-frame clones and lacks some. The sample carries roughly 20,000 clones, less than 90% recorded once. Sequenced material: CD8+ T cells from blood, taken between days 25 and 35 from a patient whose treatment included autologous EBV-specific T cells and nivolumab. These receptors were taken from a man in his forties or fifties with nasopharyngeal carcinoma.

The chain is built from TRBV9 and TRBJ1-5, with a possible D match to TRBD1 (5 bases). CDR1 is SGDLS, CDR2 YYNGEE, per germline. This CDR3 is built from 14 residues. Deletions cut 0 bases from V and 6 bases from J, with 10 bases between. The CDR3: CASSVDGAVQPQHF. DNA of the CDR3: TGTGCCAGCAGCGTAGACGGGGCCGTTCAGCCCCAGCATTTT.

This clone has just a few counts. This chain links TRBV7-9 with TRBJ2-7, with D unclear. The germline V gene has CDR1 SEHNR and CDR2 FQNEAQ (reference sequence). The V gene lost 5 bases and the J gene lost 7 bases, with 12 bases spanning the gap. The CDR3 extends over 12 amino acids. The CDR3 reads CASSPNTREQYF. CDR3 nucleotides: TGTGCCAGCAGCCCGAACACGAGGGAGCAGTACTTC. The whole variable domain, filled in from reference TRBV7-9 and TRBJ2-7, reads DTGVSQNPRHKITKRGQNVTFRCDPISEHNRLYWYRQTLGQGPEFLTYFQNEAQLEKSRLLSDRFSAERPKGSFSTLEIQRTEQGDSAMYLCASSPNTREQYFGPGTRLTVT.

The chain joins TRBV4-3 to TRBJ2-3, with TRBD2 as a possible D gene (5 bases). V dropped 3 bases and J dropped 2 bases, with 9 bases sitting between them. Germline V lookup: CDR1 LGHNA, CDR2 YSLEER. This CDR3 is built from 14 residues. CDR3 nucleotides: TGCGCCAGCAGCCAGGGAGAAACCACAGATACGCAGTATTTT. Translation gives CASSQGETTDTQYF.

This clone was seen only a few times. CDR3 amino acids: CASSLMTPQNYGYTF. CDR3 bases: TGTGCCAGCAGCTTAATGACTCCCCAGAACTATGGCTACACCTTC. The chain carries TRBV7-9 and TRBJ1-2; D remains unclear. Trimming took off 2 bases at V and 2 bases at J, with 12 bases between the two ends. This CDR3 spans 15 amino acids. CDR1 and CDR2 from the germline V gene are SEHNR and FQNEAQ (reference sequence).

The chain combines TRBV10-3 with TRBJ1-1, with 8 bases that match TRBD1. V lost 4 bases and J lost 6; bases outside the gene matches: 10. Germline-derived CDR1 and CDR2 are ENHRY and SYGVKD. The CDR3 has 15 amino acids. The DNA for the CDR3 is TGTGCCATCAGTGGGACGGACAGGGTGACCCCTGAAGCTTTCTTT. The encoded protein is CAISGTDRVTPEAFF.

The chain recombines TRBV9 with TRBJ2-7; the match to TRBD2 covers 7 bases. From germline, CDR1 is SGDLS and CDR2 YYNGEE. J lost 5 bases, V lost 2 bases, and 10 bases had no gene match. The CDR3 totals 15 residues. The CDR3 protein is CASSVNVGGSDEQYF. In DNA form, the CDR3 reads TGTGCCAGCAGCGTCAATGTCGGGGGGAGCGACGAGCAGTACTTC.

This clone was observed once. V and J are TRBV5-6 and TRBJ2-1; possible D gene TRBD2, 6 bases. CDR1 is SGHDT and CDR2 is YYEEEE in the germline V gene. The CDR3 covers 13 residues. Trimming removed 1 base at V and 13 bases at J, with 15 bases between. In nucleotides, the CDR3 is TGTGCCAGCAGCTTGTCCCCCGGGACTCAACAGTTCTTC. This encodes CASSLSPGTQQFF.

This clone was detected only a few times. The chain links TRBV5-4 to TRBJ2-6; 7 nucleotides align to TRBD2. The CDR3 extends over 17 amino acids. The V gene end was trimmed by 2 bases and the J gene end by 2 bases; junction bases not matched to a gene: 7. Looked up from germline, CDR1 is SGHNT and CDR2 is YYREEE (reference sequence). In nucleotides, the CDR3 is TGTGCCAGCAGCTTTTGGGGGGGGAAAACTGGGGCCAACGTCCTGACTTTC. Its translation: CASSFWGGKTGANVLTF.

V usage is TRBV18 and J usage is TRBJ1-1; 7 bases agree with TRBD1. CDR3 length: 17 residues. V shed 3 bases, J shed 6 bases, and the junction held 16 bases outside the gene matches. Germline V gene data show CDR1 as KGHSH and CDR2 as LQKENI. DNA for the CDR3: TGTGCCAGCTCACCCCATAGGGGGCACAGGGGTAACCCTGAAGCTTTCTTT. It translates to CASSPHRGHRGNPEAFF. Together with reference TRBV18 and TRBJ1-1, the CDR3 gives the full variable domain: NAGVMQNPRHLVRRRGQEARLRCSPMKGHSHVYWYRQLPEEGLKFMVYLQKENIIDESGMPKERFSAEFPKEGPSILRIQQVVRGDSAAYFCASSPHRGHRGNPEAFFGQGTRLTVV.

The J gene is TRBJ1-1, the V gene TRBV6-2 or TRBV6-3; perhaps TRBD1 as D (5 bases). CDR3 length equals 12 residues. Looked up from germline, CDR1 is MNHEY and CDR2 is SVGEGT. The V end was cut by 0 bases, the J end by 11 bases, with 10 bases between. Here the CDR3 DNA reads TGTGCCAGCAGTTACTCCGGCGAGGGGGCTTTCTTT. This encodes CASSYSGEGAFF.

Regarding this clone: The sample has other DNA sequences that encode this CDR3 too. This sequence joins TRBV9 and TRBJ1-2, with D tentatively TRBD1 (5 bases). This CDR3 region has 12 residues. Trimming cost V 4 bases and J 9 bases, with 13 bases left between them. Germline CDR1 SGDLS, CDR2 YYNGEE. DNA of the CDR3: TGTGCCAGCAGCACCCAGGGACCGAGCTACACCTTC. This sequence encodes CASSTQGPSYTF.

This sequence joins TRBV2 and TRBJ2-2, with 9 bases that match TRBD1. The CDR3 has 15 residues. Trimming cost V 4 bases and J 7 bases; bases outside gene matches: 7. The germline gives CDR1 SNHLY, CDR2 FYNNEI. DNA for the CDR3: TGTGCCAGCAGTGCGCACAGGGGGCGCGACGGGGAGCTGTTTTTT. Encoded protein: CASSAHRGRDGELFF.

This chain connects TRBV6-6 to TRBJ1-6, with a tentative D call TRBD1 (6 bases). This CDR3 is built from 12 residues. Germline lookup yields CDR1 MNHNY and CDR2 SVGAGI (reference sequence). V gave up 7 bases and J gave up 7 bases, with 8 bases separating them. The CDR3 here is CASMQGNSPLHF. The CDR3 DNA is TGTGCCAGCATGCAGGGGAATTCACCCCTCCACTTT.

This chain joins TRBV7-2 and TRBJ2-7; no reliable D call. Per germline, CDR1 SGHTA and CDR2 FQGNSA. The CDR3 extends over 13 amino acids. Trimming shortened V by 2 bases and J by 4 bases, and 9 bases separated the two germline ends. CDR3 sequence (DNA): TGTGCCAGCAGCTTATCCTCCAGTTACGAGCAGTACTTC. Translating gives CASSLSSSYEQYF.

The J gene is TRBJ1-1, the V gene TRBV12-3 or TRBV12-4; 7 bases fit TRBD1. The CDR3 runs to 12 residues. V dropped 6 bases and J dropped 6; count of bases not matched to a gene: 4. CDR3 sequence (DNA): TGTGCCAGCAGGAAAGGGGGCGCTGAAGCTTTCTTT. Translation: CASRKGGAEAFF.

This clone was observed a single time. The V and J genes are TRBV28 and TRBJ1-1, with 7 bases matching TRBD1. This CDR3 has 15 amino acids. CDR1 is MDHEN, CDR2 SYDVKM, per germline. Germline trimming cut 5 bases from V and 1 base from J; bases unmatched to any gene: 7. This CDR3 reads CASSRRQGRNTEAFF. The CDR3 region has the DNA TGTGCCAGCAGTAGAAGACAGGGTAGGAACACTGAAGCTTTCTTT.

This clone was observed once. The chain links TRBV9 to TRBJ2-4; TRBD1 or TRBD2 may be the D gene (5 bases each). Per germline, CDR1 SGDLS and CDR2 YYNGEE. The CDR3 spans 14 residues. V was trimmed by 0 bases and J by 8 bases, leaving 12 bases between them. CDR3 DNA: TGTGCCAGCAGCGTAGACGGGGCCTGGGACATTCAGTACTTC. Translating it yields CASSVDGAWDIQYF.

In DNA form, the CDR3 reads TGTGCCAGCAGCCCCCCGCCTGGTCCCTCCTACAATGAGCAGTTCTTC. Amino acid sequence: CASSPPPGPSYNEQFF. The chain links TRBV7-9 to TRBJ2-1; no clear D gene. Germline assignment: CDR1 SEHNR and CDR2 FQNEAQ (reference sequence). The CDR3 has 16 residues. V lost 5 bases and J 0 bases, leaving 14 bases between the germline ends.

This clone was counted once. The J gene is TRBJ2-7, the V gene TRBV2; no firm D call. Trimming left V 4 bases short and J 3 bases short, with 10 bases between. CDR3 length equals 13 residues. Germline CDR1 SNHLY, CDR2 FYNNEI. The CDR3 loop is CASSGAHDYEQYF. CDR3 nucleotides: TGTGCCAGCAGTGGAGCCCACGACTACGAGCAGTACTTC.

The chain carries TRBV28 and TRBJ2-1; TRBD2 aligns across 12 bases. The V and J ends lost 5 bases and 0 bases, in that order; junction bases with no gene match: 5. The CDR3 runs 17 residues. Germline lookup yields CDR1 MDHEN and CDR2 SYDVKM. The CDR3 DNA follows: TGTGCCAGCAGTCCAGGGACTAGCGGGTTCTCCTACAATGAGCAGTTCTTC. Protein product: CASSPGTSGFSYNEQFF.

In nucleotides, the CDR3 is TGTGCCAGCAGTCAGGGACAGAGGTGGTATGAGCCCCAGCATTTT. Amino acid sequence: CASSQGQRWYEPQHF. The chain combines TRBV28 with TRBJ1-5; 7 positions agree with TRBD1. V was clipped by 5 bases and J by 8 bases; unmatched bases: 12. The CDR3 length is 15 residues. The V gene's germline CDR1 is MDHEN and CDR2 SYDVKM.

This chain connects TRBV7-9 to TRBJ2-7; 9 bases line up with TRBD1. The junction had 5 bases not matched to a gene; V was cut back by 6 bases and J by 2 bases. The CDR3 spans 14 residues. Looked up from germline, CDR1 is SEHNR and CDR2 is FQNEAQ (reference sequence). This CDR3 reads CASRRTGAPYEQYF. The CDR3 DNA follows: TGTGCCAGCAGAAGGACAGGGGCCCCCTACGAGCAGTACTTC.

CDR3 amino acids: CASSYDREAQPQHF. The CDR3 region has the DNA TGTGCCAGCAGCTACGACAGGGAGGCTCAGCCCCAGCATTTT. The V call is TRBV5-8, the J call TRBJ1-5; TRBD1 matches 7 bases. Germline CDR1 SGHTS, CDR2 YDEGEE. Trimming cost V 3 bases and J 6 bases; bases outside gene matches: 6. The CDR3 contains 14 residues.

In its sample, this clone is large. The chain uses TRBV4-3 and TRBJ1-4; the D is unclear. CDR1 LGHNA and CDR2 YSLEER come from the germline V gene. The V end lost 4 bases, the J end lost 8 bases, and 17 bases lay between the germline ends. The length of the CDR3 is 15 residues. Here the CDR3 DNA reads TGCGCCAGCAGCCCTTCGACCCCTGAACGAGAAAAACTGTTTTTT. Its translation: CASSPSTPEREKLFF.

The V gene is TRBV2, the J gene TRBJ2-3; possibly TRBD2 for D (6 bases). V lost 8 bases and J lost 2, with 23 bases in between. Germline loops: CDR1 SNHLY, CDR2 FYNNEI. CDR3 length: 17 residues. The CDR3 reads CASDTPAERTITDTQYF. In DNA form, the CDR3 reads TGTGCCAGCGACACCCCCGCCGAAAGGACTATCACAGATACGCAGTATTTT.

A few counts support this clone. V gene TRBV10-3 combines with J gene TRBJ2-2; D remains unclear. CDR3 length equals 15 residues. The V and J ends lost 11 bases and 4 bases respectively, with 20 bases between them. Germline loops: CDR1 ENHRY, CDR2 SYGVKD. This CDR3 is CAVEINSKGTGELFF. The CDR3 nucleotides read TGTGCCGTAGAGATAAACAGTAAGGGCACCGGGGAGCTGTTTTTT.